This T cell receptor (beta chain) was captured by sequencing in a study of control samples from healthy donors and cancer patients. The assay was immunoSEQ multiplex PCR, and TCRdb's table has in-frame clones only and misses some. Seen here are about 110,000 clones, roughly 91% observed once, and the top ten hold 15% to 20%. V shed 4 bases and J 5 bases; nucleotides not matched to a gene: 13. The length of the CDR3 is 17 residues. The V gene's germline CDR1 is SNHLY and CDR2 FYNNEI. The rearrangement uses TRBV2 and TRBJ2-5; 10 nucleotides align to TRBD1. The receptor's source is a woman aged 45-65 years in good health. Sequences were obtained from blood. CDR3 sequence reads: CASSGPPRQGAPETQYF. The CDR3 DNA follows: TGTGCCAGCAGTGGCCCCCCCAGACAGGGGGCGCCGGAGACCCAGTACTTC.